The T cell receptor beta chain under discussion was sequenced for a study of blood T cell repertoires in COVID-19. Turning to this clone: This sample includes further DNA sequences coding for the same CDR3.

Trimming removed 2 bases from V and 5 bases from J, with 10 bases in between. The CDR3 runs 15 residues. Germline values: CDR1 SNHLY, CDR2 FYNNEI. Data came from immunoSEQ multiplex PCR; TCRdb stores just in-frame clones and leaves some out. The sample carries about 160,000 clones, roughly 90% recorded once. The sequenced sample was peripheral blood. The source is a woman aged 55-75 years who had recovered from COVID-19. The V call is TRBV2, the J call TRBJ1-6; D possibly corresponds to TRBD1 (5 bases). CDR3 residues: CASSEQGSDNSPLHF. The CDR3 DNA reads TGTGCCAGCAGTGAACAGGGCTCTGATAATTCACCCCTCCACTTT.